These 10 T cell receptor beta chains were sequenced from one sample in a study of spatial heterogeneity in lung cancer. TCRdb passed the 5' RACE reads through MiXCR, listing each CDR3 protein once. The sample consists of more than 35,000 distinct CDR3 sequences, around 5.2% of them appearing once. Sample time point: sample taken at primary tumor resection. Tumor, nontumor lung or frozen PBMC supplied whole RNA that was sequenced unsorted. Sequencing was performed on PBMCs, taken at surgery. The receptors shown here come from a female donor with early-stage non-small cell lung cancer.

The chain uses TRBV20-1 and TRBJ2-5; TRBD2 might be the D (7 bases). Germline CDR1 reads DFQATT; CDR2 reads SNEGSKA (reference sequence). The V and J ends lost 3 bases and 3 bases respectively, with 17 bases between them. This CDR3 region has 15 residues. The CDR3 DNA follows: TGCAGTGCTAGTTTAGGGGGGGCGCGTGAAGAGACCCAGTACTTC. Amino acid sequence: CSASLGGAREETQYF.

This clonotype has only a few counts. The gene calls are TRBV30 and TRBJ2-3; D is unresolved. This CDR3 has 12 residues. Trimming took 5 bases from V and 8 from J, leaving 14 bases between them. Germline values: CDR1 GTSNPN, CDR2 SVGIG (reference sequence). CDR3 loop: CAWEDQRSTQYF. In nucleotides, the CDR3 is TGTGCCTGGGAGGATCAAAGAAGTACGCAGTATTTT.

This clonotype was recorded many times. V usage is TRBV11-2 and J usage is TRBJ1-2; a possible D gene is TRBD1 (6 bases). The germline V gene has CDR1 SGHAT and CDR2 FQNNGV. The CDR3 sequence is 15 residues long. V lost 1 base and J 10 bases, leaving 19 bases between the germline ends. The CDR3 loop is CASSLVGAGGLPYTF. The DNA of the CDR3 is TGTGCCAGCAGCTTAGTGGGGGCAGGAGGTTTACCCTACACCTTC.

The sample holds many counts of this clonotype. The chain recombines TRBV28 with TRBJ2-5; TRBD2 might be the D (5 bases). The CDR3 spans 15 residues. Per germline, CDR1 MDHEN and CDR2 SYDVKM. The V end was cut by 3 bases, the J end by 7 bases, with 18 bases between. CDR3 loop: CASSFRGLSAGTQYF. The CDR3 DNA sequence: TGTGCCAGCAGTTTTCGAGGCTTGTCGGCGGGGACCCAGTACTTC.

V is TRBV2 and J is TRBJ2-4; 13 bases agree with TRBD2. Germline-derived CDR1 and CDR2 are SNHLY and FYNNEI. The length of the CDR3 is 17 residues. V was clipped by 3 bases and J by 2 bases; unmatched bases: 4. The CDR3 is CASSERLAGGTKNIQYF. For the CDR3, the DNA is TGTGCCAGCAGTGAGAGACTAGCGGGGGGTACCAAAAACATTCAGTACTTC.

This rearrangement joins TRBV7-2 to TRBJ2-1; tentative D call: TRBD1 (7 bases). The V gene's germline CDR1 is SGHTA and CDR2 FQGNSA. Trimming left V 4 bases short and J 7 bases short, with 14 bases between. This CDR3 spans 14 amino acids. The CDR3 loop reads CASSSGGLINEQFF. The CDR3 DNA is TGTGCCAGCAGCTCAGGGGGGCTAATAAATGAGCAGTTCTTC.

Ten or more counts support this clonotype. The V call is TRBV28, the J call TRBJ1-1, with no clear D. V was cut by 6 bases and J by 7 bases, with 15 bases left in between. CDR3 size: 13 residues. Germline CDR1 MDHEN, CDR2 SYDVKM. In nucleotides, the CDR3 is TGTGCCAGCAGAAATCCCTGGGAGGGTGAAGCTTTCTTT. This codes for CASRNPWEGEAFF.

This clonotype was seen at least ten times. The genes are TRBV4-3 and TRBJ2-7, with D perhaps given as TRBD1 or TRBD2 (5 bases each). CDR1 is LGHNA and CDR2 is YSLEER in the germline V gene. The CDR3 sequence is 15 residues long. V was clipped by 0 bases and J by 0 bases, with 9 bases between them. The DNA for the CDR3 is TGCGCCAGCAGCCAAGATCCAGGGAGCTCCTACGAGCAGTACTTC. It specifies CASSQDPGSSYEQYF.

This clonotype was detected ten times or more. V and J are TRBV7-2 and TRBJ2-7; 11 bases line up with TRBD1. This CDR3 has 13 residues. Unmatched junction bases numbered 8, after V lost 11 bases and J lost 5 bases. Germline V lookup: CDR1 SGHTA, CDR2 FQGNSA. DNA for the CDR3: TGTGCCTCGTGCGGGGACAGGGGGGACGAGCAGTACTTC. It codes for CASCGDRGDEQYF.

This clonotype was observed at least ten times. The chain combines TRBV25-1 with TRBJ2-7; D is unresolved. CDR1 MGHDK and CDR2 SYGVNS come from the germline V gene. V was cut by 7 bases and J by 1 base, with 20 bases left in between. This CDR3 has 16 residues. The CDR3 protein is CASTPGWAVGSYEQYF. The CDR3, as DNA: TGTGCCAGCACCCCCGGCTGGGCGGTGGGATCCTACGAGCAGTACTTC.